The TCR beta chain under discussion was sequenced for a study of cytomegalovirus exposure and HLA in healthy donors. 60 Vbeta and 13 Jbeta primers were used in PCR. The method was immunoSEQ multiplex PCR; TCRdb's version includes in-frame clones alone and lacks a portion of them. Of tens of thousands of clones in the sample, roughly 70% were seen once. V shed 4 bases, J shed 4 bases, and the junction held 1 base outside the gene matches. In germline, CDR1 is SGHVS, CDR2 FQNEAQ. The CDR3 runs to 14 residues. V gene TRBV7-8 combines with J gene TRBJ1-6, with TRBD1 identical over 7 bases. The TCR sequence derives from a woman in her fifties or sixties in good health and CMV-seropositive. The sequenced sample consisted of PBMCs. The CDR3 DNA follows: TGTGCCAGCAGCTCGGGACAGTATAATTCACCCCTCCACTTT. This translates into CASSSGQYNSPLHF.